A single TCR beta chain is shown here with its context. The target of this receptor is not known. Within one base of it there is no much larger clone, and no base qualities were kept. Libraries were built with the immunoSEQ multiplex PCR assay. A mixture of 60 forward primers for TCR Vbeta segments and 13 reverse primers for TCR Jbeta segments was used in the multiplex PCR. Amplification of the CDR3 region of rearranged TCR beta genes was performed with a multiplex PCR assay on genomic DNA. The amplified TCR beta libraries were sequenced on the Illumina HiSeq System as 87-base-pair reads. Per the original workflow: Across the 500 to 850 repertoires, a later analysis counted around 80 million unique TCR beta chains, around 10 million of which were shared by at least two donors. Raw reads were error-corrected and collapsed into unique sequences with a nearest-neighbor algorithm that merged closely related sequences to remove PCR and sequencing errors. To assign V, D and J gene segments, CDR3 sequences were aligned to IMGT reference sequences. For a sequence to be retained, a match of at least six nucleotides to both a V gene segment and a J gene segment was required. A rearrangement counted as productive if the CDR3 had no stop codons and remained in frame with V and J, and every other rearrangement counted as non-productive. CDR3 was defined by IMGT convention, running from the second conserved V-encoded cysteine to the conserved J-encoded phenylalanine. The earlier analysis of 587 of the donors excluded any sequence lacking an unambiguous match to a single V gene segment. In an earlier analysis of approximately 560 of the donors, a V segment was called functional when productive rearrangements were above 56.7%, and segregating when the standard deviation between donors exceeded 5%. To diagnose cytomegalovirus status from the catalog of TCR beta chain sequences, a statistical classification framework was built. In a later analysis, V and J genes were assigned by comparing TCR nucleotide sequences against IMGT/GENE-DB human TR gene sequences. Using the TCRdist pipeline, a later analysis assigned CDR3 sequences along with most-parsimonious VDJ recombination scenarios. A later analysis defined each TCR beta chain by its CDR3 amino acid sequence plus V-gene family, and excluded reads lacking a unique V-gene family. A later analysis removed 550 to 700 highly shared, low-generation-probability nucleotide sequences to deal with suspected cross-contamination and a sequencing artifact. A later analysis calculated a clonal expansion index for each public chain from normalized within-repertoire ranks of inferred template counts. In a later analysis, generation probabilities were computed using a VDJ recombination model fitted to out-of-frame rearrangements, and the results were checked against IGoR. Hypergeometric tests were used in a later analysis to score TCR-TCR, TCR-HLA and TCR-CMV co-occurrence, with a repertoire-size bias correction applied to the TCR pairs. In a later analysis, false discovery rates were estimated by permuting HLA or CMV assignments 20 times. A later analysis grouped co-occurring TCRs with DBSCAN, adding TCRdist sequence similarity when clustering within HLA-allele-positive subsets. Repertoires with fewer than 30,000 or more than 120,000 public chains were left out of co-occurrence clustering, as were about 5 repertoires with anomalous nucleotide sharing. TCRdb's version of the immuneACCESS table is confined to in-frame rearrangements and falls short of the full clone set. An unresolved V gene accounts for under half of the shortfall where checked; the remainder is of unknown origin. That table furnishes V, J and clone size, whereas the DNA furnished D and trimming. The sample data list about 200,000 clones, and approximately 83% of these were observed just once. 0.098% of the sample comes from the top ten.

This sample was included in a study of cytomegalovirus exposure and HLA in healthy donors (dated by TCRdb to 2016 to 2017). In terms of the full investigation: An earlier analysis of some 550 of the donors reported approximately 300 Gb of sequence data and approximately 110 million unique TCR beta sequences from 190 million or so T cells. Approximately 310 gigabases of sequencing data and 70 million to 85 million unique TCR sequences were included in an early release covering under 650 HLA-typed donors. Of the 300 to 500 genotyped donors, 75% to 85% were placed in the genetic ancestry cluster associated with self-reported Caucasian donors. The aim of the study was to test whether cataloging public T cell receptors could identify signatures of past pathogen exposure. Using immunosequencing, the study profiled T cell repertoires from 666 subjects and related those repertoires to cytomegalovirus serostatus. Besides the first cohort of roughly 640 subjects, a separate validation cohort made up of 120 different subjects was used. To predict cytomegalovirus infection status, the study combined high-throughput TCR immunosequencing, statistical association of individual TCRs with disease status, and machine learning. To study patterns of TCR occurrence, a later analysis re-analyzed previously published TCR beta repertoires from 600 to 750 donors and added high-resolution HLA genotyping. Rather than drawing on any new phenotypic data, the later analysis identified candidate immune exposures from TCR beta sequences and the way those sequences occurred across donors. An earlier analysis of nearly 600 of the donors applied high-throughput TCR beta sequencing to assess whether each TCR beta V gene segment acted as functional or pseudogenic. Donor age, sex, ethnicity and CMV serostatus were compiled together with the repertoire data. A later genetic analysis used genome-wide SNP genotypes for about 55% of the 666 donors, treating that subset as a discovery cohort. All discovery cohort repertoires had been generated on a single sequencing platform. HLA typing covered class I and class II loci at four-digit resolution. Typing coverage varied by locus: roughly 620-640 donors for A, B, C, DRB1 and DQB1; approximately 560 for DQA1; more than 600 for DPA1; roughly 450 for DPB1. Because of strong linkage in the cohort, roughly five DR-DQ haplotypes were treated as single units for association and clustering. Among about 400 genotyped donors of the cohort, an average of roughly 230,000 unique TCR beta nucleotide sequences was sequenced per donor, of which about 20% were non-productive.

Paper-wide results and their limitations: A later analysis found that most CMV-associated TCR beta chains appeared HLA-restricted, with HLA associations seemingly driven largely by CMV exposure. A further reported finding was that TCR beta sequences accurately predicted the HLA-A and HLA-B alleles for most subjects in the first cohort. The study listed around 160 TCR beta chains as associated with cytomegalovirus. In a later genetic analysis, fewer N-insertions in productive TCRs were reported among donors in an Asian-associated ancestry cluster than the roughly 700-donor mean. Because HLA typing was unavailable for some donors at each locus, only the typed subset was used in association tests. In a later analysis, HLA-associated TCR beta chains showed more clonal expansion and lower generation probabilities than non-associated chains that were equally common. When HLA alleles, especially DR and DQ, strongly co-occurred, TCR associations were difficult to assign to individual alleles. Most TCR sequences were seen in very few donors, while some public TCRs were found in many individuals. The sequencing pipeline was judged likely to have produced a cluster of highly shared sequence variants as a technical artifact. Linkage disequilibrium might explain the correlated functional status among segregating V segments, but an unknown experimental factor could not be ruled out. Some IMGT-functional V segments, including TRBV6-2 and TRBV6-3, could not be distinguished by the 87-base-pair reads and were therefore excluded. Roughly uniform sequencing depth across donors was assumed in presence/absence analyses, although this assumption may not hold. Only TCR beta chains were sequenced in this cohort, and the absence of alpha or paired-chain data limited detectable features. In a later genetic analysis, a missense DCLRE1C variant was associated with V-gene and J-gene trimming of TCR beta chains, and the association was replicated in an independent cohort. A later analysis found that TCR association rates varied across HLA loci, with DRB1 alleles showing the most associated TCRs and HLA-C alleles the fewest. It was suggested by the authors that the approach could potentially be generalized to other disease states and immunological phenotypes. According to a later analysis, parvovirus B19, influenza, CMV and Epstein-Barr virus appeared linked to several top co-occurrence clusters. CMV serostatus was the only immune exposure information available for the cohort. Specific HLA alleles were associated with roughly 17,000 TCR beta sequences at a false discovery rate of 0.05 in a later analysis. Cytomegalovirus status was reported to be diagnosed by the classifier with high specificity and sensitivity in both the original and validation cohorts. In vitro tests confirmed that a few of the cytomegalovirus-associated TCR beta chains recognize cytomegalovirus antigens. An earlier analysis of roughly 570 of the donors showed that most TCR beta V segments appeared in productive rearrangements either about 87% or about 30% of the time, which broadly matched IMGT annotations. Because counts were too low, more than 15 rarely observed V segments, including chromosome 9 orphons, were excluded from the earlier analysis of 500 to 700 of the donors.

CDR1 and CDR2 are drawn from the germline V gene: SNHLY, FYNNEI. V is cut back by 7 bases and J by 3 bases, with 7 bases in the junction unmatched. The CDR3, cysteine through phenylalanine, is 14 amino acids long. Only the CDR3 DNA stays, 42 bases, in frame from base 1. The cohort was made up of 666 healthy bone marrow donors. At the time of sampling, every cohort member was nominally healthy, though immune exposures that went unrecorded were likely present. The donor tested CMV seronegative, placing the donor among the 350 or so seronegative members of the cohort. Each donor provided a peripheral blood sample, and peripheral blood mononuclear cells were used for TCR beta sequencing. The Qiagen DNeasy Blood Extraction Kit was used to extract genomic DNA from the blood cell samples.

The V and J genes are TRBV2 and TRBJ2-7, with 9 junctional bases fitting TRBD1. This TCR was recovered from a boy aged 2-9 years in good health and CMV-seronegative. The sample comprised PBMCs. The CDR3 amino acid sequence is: CASTEQGAYYEQYF. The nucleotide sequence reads TGTGCCAGCACCGAACAGGGGGCCTACTACGAGCAGTACTTC.